These T cell receptor beta chains were read from a single sample in a study of T cell changes during pregnancy in multiple sclerosis. Libraries were prepared by immunoSEQ multiplex PCR; TCRdb keeps only in-frame clonotypes and omits some of them. The sample yields 70,000 to 85,000 clones, about 91% seen once. This specimen consisted of peripheral blood, obtained before pregnancy. The source of these receptors is a female donor with multiple sclerosis, enrolled in a pregnancy study. Each CDR3 is given with its conserved first and last residue. A D gene is named only where the DNA matches it firmly. A row's size may be missing; if present it is once, few, many or a size class.

j_call: TRBJ2-5; v_call: TRBV29-1; d_call: .; clone_size: .; cdr3_aa: CSVPTEIQETQYF; cdr3_nt: TGCAGCGTCCCTACAGAAATCCAAGAGACCCAGTACTTC
j_call: TRBJ1-1; v_call: TRBV18; d_call: TRBD1; clone_size: .; cdr3_aa: CASSPGTGGAGLAFF; cdr3_nt: TGTGCCAGCTCACCAGGGACAGGGGGCGCCGGTTTGGCTTTCTTT
j_call: TRBJ1-1; v_call: TRBV9; d_call: TRBD1; clone_size: .; cdr3_aa: CASSVAGTDTEAFF; cdr3_nt: TGTGCCAGCAGCGTAGCCGGGACAGATACTGAAGCTTTCTTT
j_call: TRBJ2-1; v_call: TRBV29-1; d_call: .; clone_size: .; cdr3_aa: CSLTRTSYNEQFF; cdr3_nt: TGCAGCCTGACTAGGACCTCCTACAATGAGCAGTTCTTC
j_call: TRBJ2-3; v_call: TRBV19; d_call: TRBD2; clone_size: .; cdr3_aa: CASSSGTSGGTDTQYF; cdr3_nt: TGTGCCAGTAGTTCCGGGACTAGCGGGGGCACAGATACGCAGTATTTT
j_call: TRBJ2-5; v_call: TRBV19; d_call: TRBD1; clone_size: once; cdr3_aa: CASSMGRGPQETQYF; cdr3_nt: TGTGCCAGTAGTATGGGCAGGGGGCCTCAAGAGACCCAGTACTTC
j_call: TRBJ2-5; v_call: TRBV9; d_call: .; clone_size: .; cdr3_aa: CASSQDMYQETQYF; cdr3_nt: TGTGCCAGCAGCCAGGATATGTACCAAGAGACCCAGTACTTC
j_call: TRBJ2-5; v_call: TRBV19; d_call: TRBD1; clone_size: .; cdr3_aa: CASSMGQGAQETQYF; cdr3_nt: TGTGCCAGTAGTATGGGGCAGGGGGCCCAAGAGACCCAGTACTTC
j_call: TRBJ2-7; v_call: TRBV11-2; d_call: .; clone_size: .; cdr3_aa: CASSPLSGRAYEQYF; cdr3_nt: TGTGCCAGCAGCCCCCTTAGCGGCAGGGCCTACGAGCAGTACTTC
j_call: TRBJ1-1; v_call: TRBV5-4; d_call: .; clone_size: .; cdr3_aa: CASSDRLENTEAFF; cdr3_nt: TGTGCCAGCAGCGATCGGCTAGAGAACACTGAAGCTTTCTTT
j_call: TRBJ1-1; v_call: TRBV9; d_call: TRBD1; clone_size: .; cdr3_aa: CASSYGTGTEAFF; cdr3_nt: TGTGCCAGCAGCTACGGGACAGGGACTGAAGCTTTCTTT
j_call: TRBJ2-5; v_call: TRBV5-1; d_call: TRBD2; clone_size: .; cdr3_aa: CASVYVSGGPSETQYF; cdr3_nt: TGCGCCAGCGTCTATGTGAGCGGGGGGCCGTCGGAGACCCAGTACTTC
j_call: TRBJ2-1; v_call: TRBV4-1; d_call: TRBD2; clone_size: .; cdr3_aa: CASSQDHPGLTNPLYNEQFF; cdr3_nt: TGCGCCAGCAGCCAAGATCATCCGGGACTAACCAACCCTCTTTACAATGAGCAGTTCTTC
j_call: TRBJ2-2; v_call: TRBV7-3; d_call: .; clone_size: .; cdr3_aa: CASSLTQGAGELFF; cdr3_nt: TGTGCCAGCAGCTTAACGCAAGGGGCCGGGGAGCTGTTTTTT
j_call: TRBJ2-1; v_call: TRBV5-1; d_call: .; clone_size: .; cdr3_aa: CASSPDDGTYNEQFF; cdr3_nt: TGCGCCAGCAGCCCGGACGACGGGACCTACAATGAGCAGTTCTTC
j_call: TRBJ2-3; v_call: TRBV7-3; d_call: .; clone_size: .; cdr3_aa: CASSLSEWGGHTDTQYF; cdr3_nt: TGTGCCAGCAGCCTCAGCGAATGGGGGGGCCACACAGATACGCAGTATTTT
j_call: TRBJ2-7; v_call: TRBV2; d_call: TRBD1; clone_size: .; cdr3_aa: CASSEDRYSLYEQYF; cdr3_nt: TGTGCCAGCAGCGAGGACAGGTACTCCTTATACGAGCAGTACTTC
j_call: TRBJ1-4; v_call: TRBV27; d_call: .; clone_size: .; cdr3_aa: CASSFTGLSGEKLFF; cdr3_nt: TGTGCCAGCAGTTTTACCGGACTTTCCGGAGAAAAACTGTTTTTT
j_call: TRBJ1-2; v_call: TRBV6-1; d_call: .; clone_size: .; cdr3_aa: CASLVRANYGYTF; cdr3_nt: TGTGCCAGCCTAGTTCGGGCTAACTATGGCTACACCTTC
j_call: TRBJ2-7; v_call: TRBV7-9; d_call: TRBD1; clone_size: .; cdr3_aa: CASRNVGDRVYEQYF; cdr3_nt: TGTGCCAGCAGGAACGTAGGGGACAGGGTTTACGAGCAGTACTTC
j_call: TRBJ1-1; v_call: TRBV2; d_call: .; clone_size: .; cdr3_aa: CASRSRQDLTEAFF; cdr3_nt: TGTGCCAGCAGATCGAGACAGGACCTCACTGAAGCTTTCTTT
j_call: TRBJ2-1; v_call: TRBV25-1; d_call: .; clone_size: .; cdr3_aa: CASSEYQVDGYNEQFF; cdr3_nt: TGTGCCAGCAGTGAATATCAGGTGGATGGATACAATGAGCAGTTCTTC
j_call: TRBJ2-3; v_call: TRBV6-1; d_call: TRBD2; clone_size: once; cdr3_aa: CASSEGYGGGGADTQYF; cdr3_nt: TGTGCCAGCAGTGAAGGGTACGGGGGCGGGGGGGCAGATACGCAGTATTTT
j_call: TRBJ2-2; v_call: TRBV6-5; d_call: TRBD2; clone_size: .; cdr3_aa: CASRAAGGPAGELFF; cdr3_nt: TGTGCCAGCAGGGCAGCGGGGGGGCCGGCCGGGGAGCTGTTTTTT
j_call: TRBJ1-2; v_call: TRBV5-1; d_call: .; clone_size: once; cdr3_aa: CASSLGAASGNYGYTF; cdr3_nt: TGCGCCAGCAGCTTGGGGGCTGCTTCTGGGAACTATGGCTACACCTTC
j_call: TRBJ2-5; v_call: TRBV5-4; d_call: TRBD1; clone_size: .; cdr3_aa: CASSAGTAQETQYF; cdr3_nt: TGTGCCAGCAGCGCCGGGACAGCACAAGAGACCCAGTACTTC
j_call: TRBJ1-1; v_call: TRBV7-2; d_call: .; clone_size: .; cdr3_aa: CASNHPAPEAFF; cdr3_nt: TGTGCCAGCAACCATCCAGCGCCAGAAGCTTTCTTT
j_call: TRBJ1-5; v_call: TRBV6-5; d_call: TRBD1; clone_size: .; cdr3_aa: CASRQGASNQPQHF; cdr3_nt: TGTGCCAGCAGACAGGGGGCGAGCAATCAGCCCCAGCATTTT
j_call: TRBJ1-2; v_call: TRBV7-9; d_call: TRBD1; clone_size: few; cdr3_aa: CASSLGGQLGYTF; cdr3_nt: TGTGCCAGCAGCCTAGGGGGACAGTTGGGCTACACCTTC
j_call: TRBJ2-5; v_call: TRBV10-3; d_call: TRBD2; clone_size: .; cdr3_aa: CAISEGTSGGIGTQYF; cdr3_nt: TGTGCCATCAGTGAGGGGACTAGCGGGGGTATCGGGACCCAGTACTTC
j_call: TRBJ2-7; v_call: TRBV5-1; d_call: TRBD2; clone_size: .; cdr3_aa: CASSPTSGGEQYF; cdr3_nt: TGCGCCAGCAGCCCGACTAGCGGGGGGGAGCAGTACTTC
j_call: TRBJ1-3; v_call: TRBV4-1; d_call: .; clone_size: .; cdr3_aa: CASSQAGTPSSGNTIYF; cdr3_nt: TGCGCCAGCAGCCAGGCCGGGACTCCGAGCTCTGGAAACACTATATATTTT
j_call: TRBJ1-2; v_call: TRBV29-1; d_call: .; clone_size: .; cdr3_aa: CSVEGWAHYGYTF; cdr3_nt: TGCAGCGTTGAAGGATGGGCGCACTATGGCTACACCTTC
j_call: TRBJ1-2; v_call: TRBV15; d_call: .; clone_size: .; cdr3_aa: CATSRDTRPQGYTF; cdr3_nt: TGTGCCACCAGCAGAGATACGCGACCACAGGGCTACACCTTC
j_call: TRBJ1-1; v_call: TRBV7-3; d_call: .; clone_size: .; cdr3_aa: CASSLTGLSQGFEAFF; cdr3_nt: TGTGCCAGCAGCTTAACCGGTCTAAGTCAGGGATTTGAAGCTTTCTTT
j_call: TRBJ2-3; v_call: TRBV7-3; d_call: .; clone_size: .; cdr3_aa: CASSLTGQGTDTQYF; cdr3_nt: TGTGCCAGCAGCTTAACTGGCCAGGGCACAGATACGCAGTATTTT
j_call: TRBJ1-5; v_call: TRBV4-1; d_call: TRBD1; clone_size: .; cdr3_aa: CASSLSTGGPNQPQHF; cdr3_nt: TGCGCCAGCAGCCTCTCGACAGGGGGACCCAATCAGCCCCAGCATTTT
j_call: TRBJ2-2; v_call: TRBV18; d_call: TRBD2; clone_size: .; cdr3_aa: CASLGGTNTGELFF; cdr3_nt: TGTGCCAGCCTGGGAGGGACGAACACCGGGGAGCTGTTTTTT
j_call: TRBJ2-1; v_call: TRBV11-1; d_call: TRBD2; clone_size: .; cdr3_aa: CASSPRFGGDNEQFF; cdr3_nt: TGTGCCAGCAGCCCCAGGTTCGGGGGGGACAATGAGCAGTTCTTC